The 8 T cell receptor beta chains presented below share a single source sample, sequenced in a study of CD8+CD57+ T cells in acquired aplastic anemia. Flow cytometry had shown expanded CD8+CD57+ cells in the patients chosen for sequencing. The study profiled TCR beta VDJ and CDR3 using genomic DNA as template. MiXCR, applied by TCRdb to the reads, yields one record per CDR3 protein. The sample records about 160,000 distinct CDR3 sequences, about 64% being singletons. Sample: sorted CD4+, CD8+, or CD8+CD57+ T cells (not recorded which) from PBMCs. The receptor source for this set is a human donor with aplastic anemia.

CDR3 protein: CSAGLAGRDTQYF. The CDR3 DNA sequence: TGCAGTGCGGGACTAGCGGGTAGGGATACGCAGTATTTT. V and J are TRBV20-1 and TRBJ2-3, with 12 bases identical to TRBD2. V gave up 6 bases and J gave up 6 bases; unmatched junction bases: 4. CDR1 is DFQATT and CDR2 is SNEGSKA in the germline V gene (reference sequence). The CDR3 length is 13 residues.

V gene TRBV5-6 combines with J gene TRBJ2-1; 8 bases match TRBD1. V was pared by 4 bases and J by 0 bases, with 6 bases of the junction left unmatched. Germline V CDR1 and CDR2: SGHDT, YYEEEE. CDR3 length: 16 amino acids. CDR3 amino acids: CASSSDTGGSYNEQFF. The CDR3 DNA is TGTGCCAGCAGCAGTGACACAGGGGGCTCCTACAATGAGCAGTTCTTC.

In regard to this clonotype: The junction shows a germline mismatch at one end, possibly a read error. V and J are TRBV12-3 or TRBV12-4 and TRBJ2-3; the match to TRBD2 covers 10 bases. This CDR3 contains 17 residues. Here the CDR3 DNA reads TGTGCCAGCAGCCAAGTCCAAAGCGGGGGGGCTGCAGATACGCAGTATTTC. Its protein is CASSQVQSGGAADTQYF.

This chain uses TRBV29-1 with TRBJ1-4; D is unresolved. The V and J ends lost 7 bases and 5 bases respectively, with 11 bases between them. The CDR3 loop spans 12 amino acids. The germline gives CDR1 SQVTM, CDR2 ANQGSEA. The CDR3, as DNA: TGCAGCGCGACTAAAGAAAATGAAAAACTGTTTTTT. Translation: CSATKENEKLFF.

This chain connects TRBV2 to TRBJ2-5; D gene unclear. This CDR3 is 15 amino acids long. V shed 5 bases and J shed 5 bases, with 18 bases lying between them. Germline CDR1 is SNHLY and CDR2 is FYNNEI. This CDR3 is CASSYGDTVVETQYF. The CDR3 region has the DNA TGTGCCAGCAGTTATGGGGATACGGTAGTGGAGACCCAGTACTTC.

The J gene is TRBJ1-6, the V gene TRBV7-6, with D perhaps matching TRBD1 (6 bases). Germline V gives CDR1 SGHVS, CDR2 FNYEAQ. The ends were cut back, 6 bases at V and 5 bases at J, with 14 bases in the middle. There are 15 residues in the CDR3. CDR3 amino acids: CASRSLGGNNSPLHF. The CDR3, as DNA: TGTGCCAGCAGAAGTCTGGGGGGCAATAATTCACCCCTCCACTTT.

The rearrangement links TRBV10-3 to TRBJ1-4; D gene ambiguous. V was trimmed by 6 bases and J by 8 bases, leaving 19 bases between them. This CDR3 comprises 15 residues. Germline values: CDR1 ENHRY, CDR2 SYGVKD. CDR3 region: CAISSLAGMREKLFF. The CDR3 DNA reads TGTGCCATCAGCTCCTTAGCGGGGATGAGGGAAAAACTGTTTTTT.

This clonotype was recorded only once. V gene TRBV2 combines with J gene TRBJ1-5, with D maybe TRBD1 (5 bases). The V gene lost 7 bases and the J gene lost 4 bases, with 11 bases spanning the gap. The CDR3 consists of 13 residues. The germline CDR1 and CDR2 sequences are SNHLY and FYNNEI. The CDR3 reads CASTGAQNQPQHF. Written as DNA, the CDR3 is TGTGCCAGCACCGGGGCCCAAAATCAGCCCCAGCATTTT.